These 28 T cell receptor beta chains were sequenced from one sample in a study of human T cells and chemical hapten exposure. From the RACE reads, TCRdb called clonotypes with MiXCR, one entry per CDR3 protein. This table holds about 93,000 distinct CDR3 sequences, around 9% found once. The time point is: healthy volunteer bleed at 2 weeks. Whole blood, unfractionated, served as the material for total RNA extraction. The sample was whole blood. The receptors come from a female donor in good health. Some clones in this sample may be carry-over from other donors' samples.

This clonotype appeared many times. V usage is TRBV12-3 or TRBV12-4 and J usage is TRBJ1-1; TRBD1 aligns across 9 bases. V trimming: 5 bases; J trimming: 0 bases; junction bases outside the gene matches: 4. CDR3 length equals 15 residues. The CDR3 DNA is TGTGCCAGCAGTACAGGGGGCTGGATGAACACTGAAGCTTTCTTT. It is translated as CASSTGGWMNTEAFF.

This sequence joins TRBV5-1 and TRBJ2-5; 10 nucleotides agree with TRBD2. In germline, CDR1 is SGHRS, CDR2 YFSETQ. This CDR3 has 15 residues. V lost 7 bases and J lost 4; bases outside the gene matches: 10. The CDR3 DNA reads as TGCGCCAGCGCGAGCGGGAGGGCCCCATCAGAGACCCAGTACTTC. Residues: CASASGRAPSETQYF.

This clonotype was picked up a small number of times. The chain has TRBV4-1 and TRBJ2-2; D is uncertain. This CDR3 has 12 amino acids. V lost 5 bases and J 5 bases, leaving 6 bases between the germline ends. Per germline, CDR1 MGHRA and CDR2 YSYEKL. In DNA form, the CDR3 reads TGCGCCAGCAGCGGTGTAACCGGGGAGCTGTTTTTT. Translated, it gives CASSGVTGELFF.

Only a few counts were recorded for this clonotype. V gene TRBV20-1 combines with J gene TRBJ2-1, with 8 positions matching TRBD2. Looked up from germline, CDR1 is DFQATT and CDR2 is SNEGSKA (reference sequence). Unmatched junction bases numbered 6, after V lost 0 bases and J lost 5 bases. This CDR3 comprises 15 residues. In nucleotides, the CDR3 is TGCAGTGCTAGAGAAGAGCGGGGGCTAGACAATGAGCAGTTCTTC. This sequence encodes CSAREERGLDNEQFF.

In this sample, this clonotype turned up many times. The rearrangement links TRBV7-9 to TRBJ2-7; 9 positions match TRBD1. V was pared by 10 bases and J by 2 bases, with 6 bases of the junction left unmatched. Per germline, CDR1 SEHNR and CDR2 FQNEAQ (reference sequence). The CDR3 covers 13 residues. The CDR3 is CAIGTGTTYEQYF. The CDR3 bases are TGTGCCATCGGGACAGGGACAACCTACGAGCAGTACTTC.

This clonotype has a count of ten or more. This chain links TRBV4-1 with TRBJ1-1; TRBD1 might be the D (5 bases). V lost 1 base and J 1 base, leaving 10 bases between the germline ends. CDR1 MGHRA and CDR2 YSYEKL come from the germline V gene. CDR3 length: 15 residues. The CDR3 bases are TGCGCCAGCAGCCAAGGGGCAGGGCCGAACACTGAAGCTTTCTTT. The encoded protein is CASSQGAGPNTEAFF.

This clonotype was observed many times. The J gene is TRBJ1-1, the V gene TRBV7-9; possible D gene TRBD1, 5 bases. CDR3 length: 13 residues. The V end was cut by 7 bases, the J end by 8 bases, with 17 bases between. CDR1 and CDR2 (germline): SEHNR, FQNEAQ (reference sequence). DNA of the CDR3: TGTGCCAGCACCCTTATGGGGGTGACCGAAGCTTTCTTT. Encoded protein: CASTLMGVTEAFF.

There are a few counts of this clonotype. V is TRBV29-1 and J is TRBJ1-2; 9 nucleotides agree with TRBD1. V dropped 7 bases and J dropped 4; count of bases not matched to a gene: 7. CDR1 and CDR2 from the germline V gene are SQVTM and ANQGSEA. CDR3 length: 13 amino acids. DNA for the CDR3: TGCAGCGGTGGCACAGGGGGCCTCTATGGCTACACCTTC. Protein sequence: CSGGTGGLYGYTF. Filled out from reference TRBV29-1 and TRBJ1-2, the complete variable domain reads SAVISQKPSRDICQRGTSLTIQCQVDSQVTMMFWYRQQPGQSLTLIATANQGSEATYESGFVIDKFPISRPNLTFSTLTVSNMSPEDSSIYLCSGGTGGLYGYTFGSGTRLTVV.

The chain recombines TRBV10-3 with TRBJ1-2, with D unclear. Germline CDR1 reads ENHRY; CDR2 reads SYGVKD. This CDR3 has 14 amino acids. Trimming removed 3 bases at V and 4 bases at J, with 12 bases between. This CDR3 reads CAISEGGGAYGYTF. The CDR3 coding sequence is TGTGCCATCAGTGAAGGCGGAGGTGCCTATGGCTACACCTTC.

This clonotype appeared many times. The chain is built from TRBV7-8 and TRBJ2-3; D ambiguous. Germline V gene data show CDR1 as SGHVS and CDR2 as FQNEAQ. The CDR3 spans 14 residues. The V end lost 5 bases, the J end lost 2 bases, and 11 bases lay between the germline ends. The CDR3 here is CASSHRRATDTQYF. In nucleotides, the CDR3 is TGTGCCAGCAGCCACCGACGTGCCACAGATACGCAGTATTTT. The entire variable domain, with the rest obtained from reference TRBV7-8 and TRBJ2-3, is as follows: GAGVSQSPRYKVAKRGQDVALRCDPISGHVSLFWYQQALGQGPEFLTYFQNEAQLDKSGLPSDRFFAERPEGSVSTLKIQRTQQEDSAVYLCASSHRRATDTQYFGPGTRLTVL.

The J gene is TRBJ2-7, the V gene TRBV7-3; a weak D match, TRBD2 (6 bases). The germline V and J ends were trimmed by 5 bases and 2 bases, with 19 bases remaining between them. CDR3 length equals 16 residues. Germline V gene lookup returns CDR1 SGHTA and CDR2 FQGTGA. The CDR3 loop is CASSVGTPVAAYEQYF. As DNA, the CDR3 is TGTGCCAGCAGCGTAGGGACTCCCGTTGCGGCCTACGAGCAGTACTTC.

The chain links TRBV28 to TRBJ2-5; 7 nucleotides agree with TRBD1. The ends lost 7 bases at V and 4 bases at J; junction bases unmatched: 6. Germline values: CDR1 MDHEN, CDR2 SYDVKM. The CDR3 runs 13 residues. The CDR3 nucleotides are TGTGCCAGCAAGACAGGGAAGAGAGAGACCCAGTACTTC. Protein: CASKTGKRETQYF. The full variable domain, rest sourced from reference TRBV28 and TRBJ2-5, is DVKVTQSSRYLVKRTGEKVFLECVQDMDHENMFWYRQDPGLGLRLIYFSYDVKMKEKGDIPEGYSVSREKKERFSLILESASTNQTSMYLCASKTGKRETQYFGPGTRLLVL.

The rearrangement links TRBV4-1 to TRBJ2-5, with 7 positions matching TRBD1. In germline, CDR1 is MGHRA, CDR2 YSYEKL. The CDR3 extends over 15 amino acids. V trimming: 0 bases; J trimming: 2 bases; junction bases outside the gene matches: 3. Here the CDR3 reads CASSQDRGQQETQYF. The DNA of the CDR3 is TGCGCCAGCAGCCAAGATAGGGGACAGCAAGAGACCCAGTACTTC.

In this sample, this clonotype turned up many times. V is TRBV7-9 and J is TRBJ2-7; D tentatively reads TRBD1 or TRBD2 (5 bases each). CDR3 size: 16 residues. V was clipped by 1 base and J by 0 bases, with 13 bases between them. Germline V CDR1 and CDR2: SEHNR, FQNEAQ (reference sequence). The CDR3 sequence is CASSLGHGAISYEQYF. CDR3 DNA: TGTGCCAGCAGCTTAGGCCACGGGGCCATCTCCTACGAGCAGTACTTC.

The rearrangement uses TRBV6-6 and TRBJ2-3; tentatively, D is TRBD2 (6 bases). CDR1 is MNHNY and CDR2 is SVGAGI in the germline V gene (reference sequence). The CDR3 is made up of 15 amino acids. V dropped 4 bases and J dropped 2 bases, with 13 bases sitting between them. Written as DNA, the CDR3 is TGTGCCAGCAGTTTTATTAGCGGAGCCACAGATACGCAGTATTTT. Its translation: CASSFISGATDTQYF.

A few counts support this clonotype. The V gene is TRBV11-2, the J gene TRBJ2-2; D not certain. The CDR3 consists of 14 residues. CDR1 and CDR2 (germline): SGHAT, FQNNGV. Trimming took off 1 base at V and 4 bases at J, with 7 bases between the two ends. The CDR3 sequence: CASSLGAATGELFF. Here the CDR3 DNA reads TGTGCCAGCAGCTTAGGAGCCGCCACCGGGGAGCTGTTTTTT.

This chain uses TRBV4-1 with TRBJ1-5, with D possibly being TRBD1 (6 bases). CDR3 length equals 16 residues. V was trimmed by 1 base and J by 0 bases, leaving 10 bases between them. In germline, CDR1 is MGHRA, CDR2 YSYEKL. The CDR3 nucleotides read TGCGCCAGCAGCCAAGGGACAGCATATAGCAATCAGCCCCAGCATTTT. Translated, it gives CASSQGTAYSNQPQHF.

The V call is TRBV4-1, the J call TRBJ1-1, with 7 bases fitting TRBD1. Germline assignment: CDR1 MGHRA and CDR2 YSYEKL. This CDR3 contains 15 residues. The junction had 7 bases not matched to a gene; V was cut back by 5 bases and J by 1 base. The CDR3, as DNA: TGCGCCAGCAGCACGAGACAGGGCGAGAACACTGAAGCTTTCTTT. Translating gives CASSTRQGENTEAFF.

Only a few counts were recorded for this clonotype. The V call is TRBV28, the J call TRBJ2-6, with TRBD2 matching over 12 bases. The CDR3 loop spans 18 amino acids. V shed 5 bases and J 1 base; nucleotides not matched to a gene: 6. Germline CDR1 reads MDHEN; CDR2 reads SYDVKM. In DNA, the CDR3 is TGTGCCAGCAGTCCACTAGCGGGAGGAAAATCTGGGGCCAACGTCCTGACTTTC. It codes for CASSPLAGGKSGANVLTF.

This chain uses TRBV28 with TRBJ1-1; D unresolved. CDR1 and CDR2 (germline): MDHEN, SYDVKM. The CDR3 contains 11 residues. V was cut by 7 bases and J by 5 bases, with 8 bases left in between. The CDR3 sequence is CASKLSTEAFF. CDR3 nucleotide sequence: TGTGCCAGCAAACTCAGTACTGAAGCTTTCTTT.

V is TRBV11-2 and J is TRBJ1-5; no clear D gene. V lost 5 bases to trimming and J lost 3 bases, with 14 bases between them. This CDR3 is 15 amino acids long. The germline gives CDR1 SGHAT, CDR2 FQNNGV. CDR3 in amino acids: CASSVAGNPNQPQHF. The CDR3 DNA reads TGTGCCAGCAGCGTAGCTGGGAATCCCAATCAGCCCCAGCATTTT. Full variable domain (outside the CDR3, taken from reference TRBV11-2 and TRBJ1-5): EAGVAQSPRYKIIEKRQSVAFWCNPISGHATLYWYQQILGQGPKLLIQFQNNGVVDDSQLPKDRFSAERLKGVDSTLKIQPAKLEDSAVYLCASSVAGNPNQPQHFGDGTRLSIL.

The rearrangement links TRBV7-2 to TRBJ2-7; 9 bases agree with TRBD1. CDR3 size: 14 residues. CDR1 is SGHTA and CDR2 is FQGNSA in the germline V gene. V gave up 5 bases and J gave up 1 base; unmatched junction bases: 3. CDR3 nucleotides: TGTGCCAGCAGCCATGACAGGGGGTCCTACGAGCAGTACTTC. Translating gives CASSHDRGSYEQYF.

This chain links TRBV6-2 or TRBV6-3 with TRBJ2-3, with TRBD2 matching 10 bases. J lost 2 bases, V lost 7 bases, and 12 bases had no gene match. The CDR3 has 17 amino acids. Germline CDR1 reads MNHEY; CDR2 reads SVGEGT. This chain's CDR3 is CASTNVLLAGTTDTQYF. DNA for the CDR3: TGTGCCAGCACCAACGTCCTACTAGCGGGGACCACAGATACGCAGTATTTT.

The chain uses TRBV12-3 or TRBV12-4 and TRBJ2-3; TRBD1 is a possible D gene (5 bases). CDR3 length: 12 amino acids. V lost 5 bases and J lost 8, with 11 bases in between. This chain's CDR3 is CASSQGAGTQYF. The CDR3 region has the DNA TGTGCCAGCAGTCAGGGTGCCGGTACGCAGTATTTT.

DNA for the CDR3: TGCGCCAGCAGCTCAGGAGGCTTACGAGGTGAAAAACTGTTTTTT. Its translation is CASSSGGLRGEKLFF. V is TRBV5-1 and J is TRBJ1-4; D gene ambiguous. Germline V CDR1 and CDR2: SGHRS, YFSETQ. This CDR3 contains 15 residues. V lost 3 bases to trimming and J lost 7 bases, with 16 bases between them.

This clonotype came up many times. The rearrangement joins TRBV7-9 to TRBJ2-3; TRBD2 matches 11 bases. The germline CDR1 and CDR2 sequences are SEHNR and FQNEAQ (reference sequence). The CDR3 loop spans 16 amino acids. The V segment lost 3 bases and the J segment 3 bases; nucleotides outside the gene matches: 5. CDR3 DNA: TGTGCCAGCAGCTTCTCTCTAGCGGGAGGAACAGATACGCAGTATTTT. It yields the protein CASSFSLAGGTDTQYF.

This clonotype has just a few counts. The J gene is TRBJ2-1, the V gene TRBV6-2 or TRBV6-3; 10 nucleotides align to TRBD2. V lost 5 bases to trimming and J lost 14 bases; unmatched junction nucleotides: 9. From germline, CDR1 is MNHEY and CDR2 SVGEGT. This CDR3 has 13 amino acids. CDR3 region: CASSTLAGAPEFF. The CDR3 DNA reads as TGTGCCAGCAGTACTCTAGCGGGAGCCCCGGAGTTCTTC.

This clonotype was detected only a few times. The V and J genes are TRBV2 and TRBJ2-7; D is perhaps TRBD1 (5 bases). Germline CDR1 SNHLY, CDR2 FYNNEI. CDR3 length: 14 residues. V gave up 7 bases and J gave up 2 bases, with 15 bases separating them. CDR3 nucleotides: TGTGCCAGCACGCGTACAGGTCTTCCCTACGAGCAGTACTTC. It specifies CASTRTGLPYEQYF.